The sequence of this TCR beta chain was determined in a study of T cell responses to AZD1222 COVID-19 vaccine. Background on the study: Recipients boosted at about 4 weeks or about 12 weeks are pooled. Points from the study as a whole: CD4 TCRs covered the whole spike, strongest at regions 160-218 and 743-854. Variant regions that are unmutated are reportedly the target of nearly half of spike-specific TCRs. Donors, mostly white British, included more females; clonal diversity was possibly underestimated.

In the case of this clone: Its antigen is not identified.

CDR1 and CDR2 (germline): SNHLY, FYNNEI. There are 15 residues in the CDR3. The junction had 6 bases not matched to a gene; V was cut back by 4 bases and J by 2 bases. Assay: immunoSEQ multiplex PCR; the TCRdb copy retains only in-frame clones and omits some. The table has about 85,000 clones, 80% to 90% seen once. V is TRBV2 and J is TRBJ1-2, with 8 nucleotides matching TRBD1. The clonotype originates from an adult in good health. The sample consisted of peripheral blood, taken on day 0 of AZD1222 vaccination. The CDR3 bases are TGTGCCAGCAGTGGAGGGCAGGGGGCGAACTATGGCTACACCTTC. This sequence encodes CASSGGQGANYGYTF.